The clone carrying this T cell receptor (beta chain) has only one observation. Antigen specificity is unknown. Only in-frame clones appear in the TCRdb table, and some are missing; sequencing was by immunoSEQ multiplex PCR. The sample yields 140,000 or so clones, about nine tenths seen once. V lost 1 base, J lost 4 bases, and 18 bases stayed unmatched. The CDR3 runs to 19 residues. CDR1 and CDR2 (germline): SGDLS, YYNGEE. The data were taken from a study of graft-versus-host responses after intestinal transplantation. Overall study: For two to four years after anti-thymocyte globulin induction, all recipients took tacrolimus and steroids. Study-level points and caveats: Recipient bone marrow held GvH clones, some seen earlier in ileum or blood.

Source: unstimulated CD4+ T cells sorted from spleen or lymph node cells, taken before intestinal transplant. The receptor was isolated from a human donor who received an intestinal transplant. The chain has TRBV9 and TRBJ1-2; 8 bases agree with TRBD1. CDR3 amino acids: CASSVRSKLARGPGYGYTF. In DNA form, the CDR3 reads TGTGCCAGCAGCGTAAGAAGCAAGTTAGCCAGGGGGCCTGGCTATGGCTACACCTTC.